The sequence of this TCR beta chain was determined in a study of CD8+CD57+ T cells in acquired aplastic anemia listed by TCRdb under 2018. About the full investigation: A mean of approximately 3 ug of DNA, ranging from roughly 0.18 to 30 ug, was extracted from sorted CD4+ and CD8+ cells. A CD8+CD57+ expansion meant a frequency higher than the mean frequency seen in healthy subjects. The paper as a whole reports these results and caveats: Patients and healthy controls showed no significant difference in CD8+ Simpson's diversity (P=0.060). Roughly 30 CD8+ CDR3 sequences were shared between patients and controls but appeared highly expressed in patients and within their immunodominant clones.

TCR beta VDJ combination and CDR3 sequence profiling used genomic DNA as the template. An Illumina HiSeq 2000 was the platform used for TCR repertoire sequencing. The original methods were these. TRBV/TRBJ rearrangement plots, CDR3 size and DJ length profiles, and Simpson's diversity index were used to assess repertoires. The immunodominant clone was defined as the most abundant DNA sequence in deep sequencing data. CDR3 amino acid sequences were screened for sharing across subjects and compared with published repertoires and the VDJdb database. TCRdb trimmed the raw reads at Q25, called clones with MiXCR and kept productive beta chains. Entries that share a CDR3 protein sequence are merged under the most common genes and DNA. It is TCRdb's table, rather than the study itself, that gives the V and J calls and clone size. The table for this sample lists around 290,000 distinct CDR3 sequences; approximately 60% of them were counted only once. The ten largest account for 1% to 1.5% of the sample.

This clonotype has ten or more counts. Its antigen remains undetermined. No much larger clone exists at a distance of one base, and base qualities are not known. Expansion of CD8+CD57+ cells had been shown by flow cytometry in the patients chosen for sequencing. Every patient had a diagnosis of severe acquired aplastic anemia based on International Study of Aplastic Anemia and Agranulocytosis and Camitta criteria. No patient had received any therapy when blood was sampled. TCR repertoires of sorted CD4+ and CD8+ blood T cells from severe aplastic anemia patients and healthy subjects were deep-sequenced in the study. Patients were enrolled under clinicaltrials.gov protocols 00001620, 01623167, 00001397, 00071045, 00081523 and 00961064 in the USA. Ficoll-Paque density gradient centrifugation was used to isolate peripheral blood mononuclear cells. Before DNA extraction, CD4+ and CD8+ T cells were sorted by FACS or by magnetic beads.

The sequencing sample was made of sorted CD4+, CD8+, or CD8+CD57+ T cells (not recorded which) from PBMCs. The receptor was isolated from a human donor with aplastic anemia.

The DNA is as follows: TGCGCCAGCAGTCGTCAGTCCCAAGAGACCCAGTACTTC. The encoded protein is CASSRQSQETQYF. The sequence joins TRBV5-1 to TRBJ2-5; no D segment can be confidently identified. Trimming takes 5 bases from V and 1 base from J, and the germline ends sit 9 bases apart. The germline V gene specifies SGHRS as CDR1 and YFSETQ as CDR2. The CDR3 contains 13 residues, cysteine and phenylalanine counted. Kept here is only the CDR3 DNA, which spans 39 bases and is read in frame from base 1.